This TCR beta chain was documented in a study of blood T cell repertoires in COVID-19 (dated by TCRdb to about 2020). Some background on the complete study: Samples covering the acute and convalescent phases of COVID-19 were provided by collaborators in the United States, Italy and Spain. The samples were drawn from the first 160 participants of the ongoing ImmuneRACE study and from some 1,300 subjects provided by 6 global collaborators. The prospective study material was composed of cDNA or gDNA derived from T cells, B-cell-depleted T cells, or PBMCs. The repertoires were made available in a free public database intended to serve as a resource for research on the immune response to SARS-CoV-2. The dataset comprised deeply sampled blood TCRbeta repertoires from subjects exposed to, actively infected with, or recovered from COVID-19. Where HLA class I and class II types were available, the types were taken from metadata supplied by the sample provider, not from assay-based typing. A de-identified subject ID, COVID-19 status, age in years and sex were almost always included in the sample metadata. Paper-wide results and their limitations: How much clinical and demographic metadata was included differed by source and by participant, and the metadata was provided uncurated.

Relative to germline, V is missing 0 bases and J is missing 4 bases, with 2 bases of the junction outside any gene match. The CDR3 contains 16 residues, cysteine and phenylalanine counted. CDR3 DNA only is kept here, 48 bases in frame from base 1. From a lookup of the germline V gene (reference sequence), CDR1 and CDR2 are LGHDT and YNNKEL. Collaborating institutions collected whole blood in K2EDTA tubes following their own protocols. For TCRbeta analysis, collaborator samples were shipped as frozen whole blood, as isolated PBMCs, or as DNA extracted from either sample type. A remark on this clone: Its binding antigen is unknown. Base-call qualities are not available, and no considerably larger clone is one nucleotide away.

TCRbeta CDR3 regions were amplified from genomic DNA by means of the immunoSEQ Assay, a bias-controlled multiplex PCR. Per the source publication's procedure: Within the assay, amplification of reference gene primers was used to estimate how many nucleated cells each sample contained. To quantify the absolute abundance of each unique TCRbeta CDR3 rearrangement, sequence reads were collapsed and filtered. For each sample, productive Simpson clonality was calculated by taking the square root of Simpson's diversity index across productive rearrangements. The source is immuneACCESS, and TCRdb retained only in-frame sequences with V and J called. Part of the clones is not carried over; for the studies checked, unresolved V genes explain less than half of this, and the remainder is unexplained. Clone size and V and J calls were adopted from that table, with D and trimming inferred from the DNA. For this sample the table gives fewer than 50,000 clones, of which roughly 88% were detected only once. Over 12% of the sample is held by the ten biggest clonotypes.

The receptor was derived from a human donor in a cohort sampled during active COVID-19. The sample was peripheral blood. The chain is assembled from TRBV3-1 (or the pseudogene TRBV3-2) and TRBJ2-1; 11 central nucleotides agree with TRBD2. The DNA reads as follows: TGTGCCAGCAGCCAAGATAGCGGGGGGGCTTACAATGAGCAGTTCTTC. The translation is CASSQDSGGAYNEQFF.